What follows is one T cell receptor (beta chain) and its context. Its antigen is not identified. The data stem from a study of post-analysis software for immune sequencing data. Study background: Secondary progressive, relapsing-remitting and progressive-relapsing multiple sclerosis were among the included disease courses.

Germline V gene sequence: CDR1 SGHRS, CDR2 YFSETQ. Trimming cost V 4 bases and J 5 bases, with 16 bases left between them. The length of the CDR3 is 14 residues. Unique molecular identifiers were present in the TCR beta cDNA libraries. Yield was 500,000 or so cDNA molecules from approximately 0.95 to 9.8 million T cells. TCRdb used MiXCR to reprocess the PCR reads, holding one entry per CDR3 protein. The sample comprises under 900,000 distinct CDR3 sequences, roughly 58% of which are singletons, and under 6% rests with the top ten. General observations from the study: Five or six TRBV segments, TRBV5-6, TRBV5-1 and TRBV20-1 among them, were found more frequent in patients than controls.

The specimen sequenced was blood. The receptor's source is a girl under 18 with multiple sclerosis. The rearrangement links TRBV5-1 to TRBJ2-7; possibly TRBD2 for D (5 bases). CDR3 amino acids: CASSPHQIGDEQYF. Here the CDR3 DNA reads TGCGCCAGCAGCCCCCACCAAATCGGGGACGAGCAGTACTTC.